This TCR beta chain was sequenced in a study of blood T cell repertoires in COVID-19. Study in general: Italy, Spain and the United States were the sources of the convalescent and acute COVID-19 samples. T cells, B-cell-depleted T cells, or PBMCs supplied cDNA or gDNA.

Trimming cost V 2 bases and J 4 bases, with 17 bases left between them. CDR3 size: 16 residues. The V gene's germline CDR1 is SGHTA and CDR2 FQGNSA. Per the original data handling: Reference gene primers were amplified, and this amplification served to estimate nucleated cell counts. Sequencing was performed with immunoSEQ multiplex PCR; in TCRdb, only in-frame clones are kept and a portion is missing. That table furnishes V, J and clone size, whereas the DNA furnished D and trimming. The repertoire has some 120,000 clones, 80% of them found once; the top ten carry around 25%. This rearrangement joins TRBV7-2 to TRBJ1-1, with a weak D call TRBD1 (5 bases). The sequence came from a human donor in a cohort sampled during active COVID-19. The sample taken for sequencing was peripheral blood. The DNA of the CDR3 is TGTGCCAGCAGCTTAAAGCCAGGCGGGGGTGGCACTGAAGCTTTCTTT. This sequence encodes CASSLKPGGGGTEAFF.